Below are 10 T cell receptor beta chains sequenced from a single sample in a study of CD8+CD57+ T cells in acquired aplastic anemia. TCR beta VDJ and CDR3 profiles were obtained from a genomic DNA template. TCRdb called the reads again in MiXCR, with one record for every CDR3 protein. The sample includes 150,000 to 200,000 distinct CDR3 sequences, 64% of them seen just once. Sequencing was performed on sorted CD4+, CD8+, or CD8+CD57+ T cells (not recorded which) from PBMCs. The receptors shown here come from a human donor with severe aplastic anemia or a healthy control (not recorded which).

The J gene is TRBJ2-7, the V gene TRBV24-1; D unresolved. Germline V gene data show CDR1 as KGHDR and CDR2 as SFDVKD. V lost 7 bases to trimming and J lost 0 bases, with 12 bases between them. CDR3 length: 14 residues. This CDR3 reads CATSTGPPSYEQYF. The CDR3 bases are TGTGCCACCAGCACCGGGCCTCCCTCCTACGAGCAGTACTTC.

This clonotype was seen at least ten times. The J gene is TRBJ1-1, the V gene TRBV12-3 or TRBV12-4; no reliable D call. This CDR3 is built from 14 residues. Deletions cut 1 base from V and 0 bases from J, with 6 bases between. Here the CDR3 DNA reads TGTGCCAGCAGTTTAGTGGGGTTGAACACTGAAGCTTTCTTT. Amino acids: CASSLVGLNTEAFF.

This sequence joins TRBV7-9 and TRBJ2-2; 8 positions match TRBD2. This CDR3 has 16 amino acids. From germline, CDR1 is SEHNR and CDR2 FQNEAQ (reference sequence). V was clipped by 5 bases and J by 1 base; unmatched bases: 6. CDR3 loop: CASSQASGGNTGELFF. CDR3 coding DNA: TGTGCCAGCAGCCAGGCCAGCGGGGGGAACACCGGGGAGCTGTTTTTT.

The chain couples TRBV20-1 to TRBJ2-5; no definite D call. Looked up from germline, CDR1 is DFQATT and CDR2 is SNEGSKA (reference sequence). CDR3 length: 14 residues. Trimming removed 3 bases at V and 5 bases at J, with 16 bases between. As DNA, the CDR3 is TGCAGTGCTAGTCGCCCTTCTGCCCGGGAGACCCAGTACTTC. Its translation: CSASRPSARETQYF.

The chain is built from TRBV12-3 or TRBV12-4 and TRBJ1-2, with 7 positions matching TRBD1. V was clipped by 7 bases and J by 4 bases; unmatched bases: 6. CDR3 length: 13 residues. The CDR3 nucleotides are TGTGCCAGCAAGGGCCAGGGGGGCTATGGCTACACCTTC. It is translated as CASKGQGGYGYTF.

J is TRBJ2-1 and V is TRBV29-1; D uncertain. In germline, CDR1 is SQVTM, CDR2 ANQGSEA. Trimming removed 8 bases from V and 8 bases from J, with 25 bases in between. CDR3 length: 15 residues. The DNA of the CDR3 is TGCAGCTTCTGCCTCGAGGATTGGGATGAGGATGAGCAGTTCTTC. It specifies CSFCLEDWDEDEQFF.

This rearrangement joins TRBV9 to TRBJ1-1; tentative D call: TRBD1 (6 bases). In germline, CDR1 is SGDLS, CDR2 YYNGEE. Trimming shortened V by 4 bases and J by 4 bases, and 38 bases separated the two germline ends. The CDR3 length is 22 residues. The CDR3 spells CASSPRVAGGPVFMDAITEAFF. In DNA, the CDR3 is TGTGCCAGCAGCCCCCGGGTAGCGGGGGGGCCAGTTTTTATGGACGCGATCACTGAAGCTTTCTTT.

J is TRBJ2-5 and V is TRBV7-2, with unresolved D. This CDR3 region has 13 residues. V was shortened by 1 base and J by 4 bases, with 7 bases between the two germline ends. Germline values: CDR1 SGHTA, CDR2 FQGNSA. This CDR3 is CASSLVSAETQYF. CDR3 in DNA: TGTGCCAGCAGCTTAGTCTCGGCAGAGACCCAGTACTTC.

The chain is built from TRBV9 and TRBJ1-5; the D gene is possibly TRBD1 (5 bases). The V end lost 3 bases, the J end lost 5 bases, and 12 bases lay between the germline ends. CDR1 and CDR2 from the germline V gene are SGDLS and YYNGEE. This CDR3 region has 14 residues. CDR3 region: CASSDRGRDQPQHF. For the CDR3, the DNA is TGTGCCAGCAGCGATCGAGGCAGGGATCAGCCCCAGCATTTT.

The chain is built from TRBV10-3 and TRBJ2-1; D ambiguous. From germline, CDR1 is ENHRY and CDR2 SYGVKD. Trimming removed 2 bases at V and 4 bases at J, with 15 bases between. This CDR3 is built from 16 residues. As DNA, the CDR3 is TGTGCCATCAGTGAGCTGATCGGCCAAGGTTACAATGAGCAGTTCTTC. Its translation is CAISELIGQGYNEQFF.